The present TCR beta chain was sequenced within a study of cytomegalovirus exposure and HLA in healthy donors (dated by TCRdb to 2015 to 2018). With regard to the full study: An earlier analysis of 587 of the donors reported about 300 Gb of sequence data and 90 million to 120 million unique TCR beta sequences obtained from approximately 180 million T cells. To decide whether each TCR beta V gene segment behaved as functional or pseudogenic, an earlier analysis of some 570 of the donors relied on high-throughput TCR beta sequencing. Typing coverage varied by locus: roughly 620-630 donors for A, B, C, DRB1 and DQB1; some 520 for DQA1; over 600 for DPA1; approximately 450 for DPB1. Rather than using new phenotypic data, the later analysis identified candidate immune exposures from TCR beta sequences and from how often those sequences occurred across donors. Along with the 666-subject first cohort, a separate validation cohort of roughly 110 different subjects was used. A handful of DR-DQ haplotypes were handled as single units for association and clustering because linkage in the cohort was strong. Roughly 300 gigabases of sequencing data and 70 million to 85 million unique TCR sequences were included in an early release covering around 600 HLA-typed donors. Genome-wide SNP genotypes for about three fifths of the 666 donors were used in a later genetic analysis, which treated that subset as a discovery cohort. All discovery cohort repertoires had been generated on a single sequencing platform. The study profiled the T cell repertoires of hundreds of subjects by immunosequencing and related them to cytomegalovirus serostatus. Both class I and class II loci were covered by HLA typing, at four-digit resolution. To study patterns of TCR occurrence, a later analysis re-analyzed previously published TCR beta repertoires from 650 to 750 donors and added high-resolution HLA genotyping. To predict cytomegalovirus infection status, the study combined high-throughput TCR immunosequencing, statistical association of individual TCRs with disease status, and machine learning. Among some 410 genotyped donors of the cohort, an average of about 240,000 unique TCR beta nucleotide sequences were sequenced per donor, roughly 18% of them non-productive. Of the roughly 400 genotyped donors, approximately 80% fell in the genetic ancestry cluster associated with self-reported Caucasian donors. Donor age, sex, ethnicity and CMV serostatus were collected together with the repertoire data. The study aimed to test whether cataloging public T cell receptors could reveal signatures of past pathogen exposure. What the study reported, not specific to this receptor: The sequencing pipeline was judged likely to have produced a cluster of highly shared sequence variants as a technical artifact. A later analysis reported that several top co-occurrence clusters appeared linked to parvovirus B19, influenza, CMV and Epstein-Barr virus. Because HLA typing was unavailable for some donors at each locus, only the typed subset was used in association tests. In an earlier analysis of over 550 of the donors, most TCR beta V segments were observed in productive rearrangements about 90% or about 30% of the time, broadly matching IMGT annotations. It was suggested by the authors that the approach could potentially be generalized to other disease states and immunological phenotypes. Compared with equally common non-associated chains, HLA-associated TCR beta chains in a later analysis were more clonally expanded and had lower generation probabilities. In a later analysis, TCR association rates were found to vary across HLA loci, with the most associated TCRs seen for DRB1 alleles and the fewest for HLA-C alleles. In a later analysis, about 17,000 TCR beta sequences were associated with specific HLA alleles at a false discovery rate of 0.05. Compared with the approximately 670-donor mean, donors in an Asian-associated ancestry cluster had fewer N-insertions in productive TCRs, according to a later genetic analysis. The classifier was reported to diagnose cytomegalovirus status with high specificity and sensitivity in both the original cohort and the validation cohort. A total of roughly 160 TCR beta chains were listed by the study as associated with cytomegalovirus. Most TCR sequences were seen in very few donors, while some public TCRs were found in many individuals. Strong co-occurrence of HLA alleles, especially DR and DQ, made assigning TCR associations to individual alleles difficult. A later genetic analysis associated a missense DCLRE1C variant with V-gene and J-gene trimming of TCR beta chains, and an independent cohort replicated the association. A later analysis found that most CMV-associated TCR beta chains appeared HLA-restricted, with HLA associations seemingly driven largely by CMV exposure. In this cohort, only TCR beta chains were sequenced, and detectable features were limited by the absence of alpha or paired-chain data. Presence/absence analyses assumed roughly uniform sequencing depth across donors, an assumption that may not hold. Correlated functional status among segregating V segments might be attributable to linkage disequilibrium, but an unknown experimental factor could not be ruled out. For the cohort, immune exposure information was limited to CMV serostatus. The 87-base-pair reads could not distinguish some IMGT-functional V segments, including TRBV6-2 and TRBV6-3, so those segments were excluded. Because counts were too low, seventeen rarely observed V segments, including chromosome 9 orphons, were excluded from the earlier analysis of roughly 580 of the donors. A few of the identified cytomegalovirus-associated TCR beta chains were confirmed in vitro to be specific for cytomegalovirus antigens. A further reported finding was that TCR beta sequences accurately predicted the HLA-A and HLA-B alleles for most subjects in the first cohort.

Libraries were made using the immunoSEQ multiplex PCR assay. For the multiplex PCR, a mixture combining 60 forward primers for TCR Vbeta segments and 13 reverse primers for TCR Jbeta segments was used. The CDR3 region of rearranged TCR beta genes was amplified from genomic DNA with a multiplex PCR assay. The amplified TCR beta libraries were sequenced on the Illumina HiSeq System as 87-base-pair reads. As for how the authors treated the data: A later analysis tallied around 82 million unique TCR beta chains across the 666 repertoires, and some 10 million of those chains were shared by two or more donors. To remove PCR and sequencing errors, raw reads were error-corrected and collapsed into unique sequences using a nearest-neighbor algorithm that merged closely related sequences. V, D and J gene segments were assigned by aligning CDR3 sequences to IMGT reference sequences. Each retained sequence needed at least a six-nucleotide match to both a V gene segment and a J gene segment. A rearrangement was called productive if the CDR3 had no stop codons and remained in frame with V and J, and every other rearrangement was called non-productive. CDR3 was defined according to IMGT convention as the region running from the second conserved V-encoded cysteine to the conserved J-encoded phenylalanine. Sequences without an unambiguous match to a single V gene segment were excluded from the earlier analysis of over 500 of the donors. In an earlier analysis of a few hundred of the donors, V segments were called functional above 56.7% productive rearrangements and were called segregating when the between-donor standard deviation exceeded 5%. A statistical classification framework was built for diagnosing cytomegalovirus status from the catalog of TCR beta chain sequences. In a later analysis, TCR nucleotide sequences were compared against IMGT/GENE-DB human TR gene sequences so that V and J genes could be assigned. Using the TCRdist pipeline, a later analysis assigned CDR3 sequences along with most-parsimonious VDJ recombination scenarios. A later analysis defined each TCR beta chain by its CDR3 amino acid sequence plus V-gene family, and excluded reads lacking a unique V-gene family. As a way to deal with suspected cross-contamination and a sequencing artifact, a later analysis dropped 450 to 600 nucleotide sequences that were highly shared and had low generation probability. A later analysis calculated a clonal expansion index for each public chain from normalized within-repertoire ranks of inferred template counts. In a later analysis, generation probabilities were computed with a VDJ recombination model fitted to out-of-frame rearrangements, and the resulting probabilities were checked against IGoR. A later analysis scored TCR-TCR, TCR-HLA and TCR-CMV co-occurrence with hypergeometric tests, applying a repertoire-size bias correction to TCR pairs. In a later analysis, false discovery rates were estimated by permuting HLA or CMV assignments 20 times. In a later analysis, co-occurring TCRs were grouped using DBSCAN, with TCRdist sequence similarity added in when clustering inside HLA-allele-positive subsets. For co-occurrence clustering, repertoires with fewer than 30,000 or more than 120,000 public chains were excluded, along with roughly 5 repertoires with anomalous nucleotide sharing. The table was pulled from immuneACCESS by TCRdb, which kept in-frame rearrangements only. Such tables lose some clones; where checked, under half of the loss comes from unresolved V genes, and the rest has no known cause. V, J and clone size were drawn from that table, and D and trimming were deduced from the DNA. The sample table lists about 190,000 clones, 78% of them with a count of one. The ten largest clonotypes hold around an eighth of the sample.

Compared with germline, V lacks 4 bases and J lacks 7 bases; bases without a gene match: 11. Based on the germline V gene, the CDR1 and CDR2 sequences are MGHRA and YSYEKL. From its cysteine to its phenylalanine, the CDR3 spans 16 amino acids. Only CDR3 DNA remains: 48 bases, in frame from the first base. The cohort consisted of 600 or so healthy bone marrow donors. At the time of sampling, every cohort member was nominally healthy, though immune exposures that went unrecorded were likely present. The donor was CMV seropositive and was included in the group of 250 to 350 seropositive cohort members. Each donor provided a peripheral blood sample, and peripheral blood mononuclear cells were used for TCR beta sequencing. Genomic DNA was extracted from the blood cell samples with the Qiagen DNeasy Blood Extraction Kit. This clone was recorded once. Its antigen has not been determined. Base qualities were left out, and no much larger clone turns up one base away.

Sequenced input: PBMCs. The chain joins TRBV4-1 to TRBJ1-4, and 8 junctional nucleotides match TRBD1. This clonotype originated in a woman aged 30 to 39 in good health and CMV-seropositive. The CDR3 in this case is CASSPQGAIGPEKLFF. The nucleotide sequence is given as TGCGCCAGCAGCCCTCAGGGGGCCATTGGACCTGAAAAACTGTTTTTT.